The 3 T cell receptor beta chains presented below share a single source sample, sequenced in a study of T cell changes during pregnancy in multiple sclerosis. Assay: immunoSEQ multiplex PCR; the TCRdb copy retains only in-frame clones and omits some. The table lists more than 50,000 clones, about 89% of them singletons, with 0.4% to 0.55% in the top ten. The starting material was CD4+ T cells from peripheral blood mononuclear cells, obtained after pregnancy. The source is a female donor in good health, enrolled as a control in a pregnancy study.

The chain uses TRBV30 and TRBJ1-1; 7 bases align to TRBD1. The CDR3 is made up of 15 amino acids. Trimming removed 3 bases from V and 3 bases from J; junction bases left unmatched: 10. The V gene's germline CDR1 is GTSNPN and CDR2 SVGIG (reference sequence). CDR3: CAWRANRGTHTEAFF. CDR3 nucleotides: TGTGCCTGGAGAGCCAACAGGGGCACCCACACTGAAGCTTTCTTT.

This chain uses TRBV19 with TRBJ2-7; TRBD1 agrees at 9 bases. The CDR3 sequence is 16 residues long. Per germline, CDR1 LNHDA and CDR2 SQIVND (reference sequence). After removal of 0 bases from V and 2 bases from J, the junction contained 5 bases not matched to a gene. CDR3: CASSIEGTGPTYEQYF. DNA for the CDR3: TGTGCCAGTAGTATAGAGGGGACAGGGCCCACCTACGAGCAGTACTTC.

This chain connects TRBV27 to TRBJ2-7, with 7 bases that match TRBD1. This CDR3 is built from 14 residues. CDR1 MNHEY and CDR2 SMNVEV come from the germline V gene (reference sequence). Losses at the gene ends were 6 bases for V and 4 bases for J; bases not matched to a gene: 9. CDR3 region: CASRQHTGVYEQYF. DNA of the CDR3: TGTGCCAGCAGACAACATACAGGGGTATACGAGCAGTACTTC.